This TCR beta chain was sequenced during a study of tumor-infiltrating lymphocytes in primary liver carcinoma. Background on the study: These were node-negative, non-metastatic T1-T3 tumors of roughly 4 to 10 cm. Sample yields, roughly 3.5 to 7.13 million productive TCRbeta reads, were similar across the tissue types.

General study results and limits: Among the pair types, tumor region pairs showed more overlap than tumor-adjacent and tumor-blood pairs.

Note on this clonotype: Its target is unknown. The missing conserved phenylalanine or tryptophan at the end of this CDR3 makes a read error likely.

Total RNA and DNA came together from around 20-30 mg of bulk tissue without cell sorting. Patients had primary liver carcinoma treated by surgical resection. This CDR3 spans 15 amino acids. The J segment lost 7 bases and the V segment lost 7 bases, leaving 12 bases of the junction unmatched. The authors made TCR beta cDNA from about 500 ng total RNA with a constant-region primer. For TCR beta, libraries were produced by three nested multiplex PCR rounds using slightly modified ARM-PCR. Amplification in the first two PCR rounds was performed using TRBV1-TRBV30 forward primers and a C-beta reverse primer for approximately 10 cycles each. A single record per CDR3 protein comes from TCRdb applying MiXCR to the multiplex PCR reads. The sample gives 50,000 to 70,000 distinct CDR3 sequences, 70% to 85% of which show up once; around 50% is in the top ten.

The sequence came from a middle-aged man with primary liver carcinoma and hepatitis B virus infection. Specimen: liver tumor tissue from sampling region 2. Subset noted: tumor region T2, inferior pole. The chain employs TRBV12-3 or TRBV12-4 and TRBJ2-1; 8 bases line up with TRBD2. The DNA for the CDR3 is TGTGCCAGCATCTGGGGGCCAGCGGGAGATAATGAGCAGTTCTTA. The encoded protein is CASIWGPAGDNEQFL.